The 8 T cell receptor beta chains presented below share a single source sample, sequenced in a study of T cell responses to AZD1222 COVID-19 vaccine. Method: immunoSEQ multiplex PCR; TCRdb's copy keeps in-frame clones and lacks some. In the table there are nearly 80,000 clones, 80% of which are singletons. The sequencing used peripheral blood, collected on day 0 of AZD1222 vaccination. The source is an adult in good health.

The chain employs TRBV2 and TRBJ1-2, with D possibly being TRBD1 (6 bases). Trimming took 5 bases from V and 8 from J, leaving 15 bases between them. This CDR3 contains 13 residues. Looked up from germline, CDR1 is SNHLY and CDR2 is FYNNEI. CDR3 loop: CASSPAGAKGYTF. CDR3 nucleotides: TGTGCCAGCAGTCCCGCAGGGGCGAAGGGCTACACCTTC.

The CDR3 spells CASSDSTGELFF. The CDR3 nucleotides are TGTGCCAGCAGTGACAGCACCGGGGAGCTGTTTTTT. This chain uses TRBV6-1 with TRBJ2-2, with no clear D. The germline V and J ends were trimmed by 3 bases and 4 bases, with 3 bases remaining between them. Per the germline V gene, CDR1 is MNHNS and CDR2 is SASEGT. The CDR3 is made up of 12 amino acids.

The genes are TRBV28 and TRBJ2-1, with a possible D match to TRBD2 (5 bases). The CDR3 sequence is 13 residues long. Germline V gives CDR1 MDHEN, CDR2 SYDVKM. Trimming removed 6 bases from V and 3 bases from J, with 9 bases in between. This chain's CDR3 is CASRGEGYNEQFF. DNA for the CDR3: TGTGCCAGCAGGGGCGAGGGCTACAATGAGCAGTTCTTC.

The sample holds a few counts of this clone. V gene TRBV10-3 combines with J gene TRBJ2-3; 8 nucleotides line up with TRBD2. Unmatched junction bases numbered 4, after V lost 5 bases and J lost 0 bases. This CDR3 is built from 15 residues. Germline V gene sequence: CDR1 ENHRY, CDR2 SYGVKD. The CDR3 nucleotides are TGTGCCATCAGTCGAAGCGGGGGAAGCACAGATACGCAGTATTTT. This translates into CAISRSGGSTDTQYF.

The chain carries TRBV5-4 and TRBJ2-3; 8 nucleotides align to TRBD2. The V and J ends lost 0 bases and 4 bases, in that order; junction bases with no gene match: 4. The length of the CDR3 is 15 residues. Germline lookup yields CDR1 SGHNT and CDR2 YYREEE (reference sequence). The CDR3 sequence is CASSLDGRAADTQYF. The CDR3 nucleotides read TGTGCCAGCAGCTTGGACGGGAGGGCCGCAGATACGCAGTATTTT.

CDR3 bases: TGTGCCAGCAGCAGAGGACAGGGGTCTAATGAAAAACTGTTTTTT. Encoded protein: CASSRGQGSNEKLFF. J is TRBJ1-4 and V is TRBV5-5, with TRBD1 matching over 9 bases. CDR3 length: 15 residues. Looked up from germline, CDR1 is SGHKS and CDR2 is YYEKEE (reference sequence). Unmatched junction bases numbered 4, after V lost 4 bases and J lost 3 bases.

The V call is TRBV3-1 (or the pseudogene TRBV3-2), the J call TRBJ2-2; D remains ambiguous. Trimming removed 6 bases from V and 7 bases from J, with 9 bases in between. The CDR3 spans 12 residues. Germline loops: CDR1 LGHDT, CDR2 YNNKEL (reference sequence). The CDR3 spells CASRPGGGELFF. The DNA of the CDR3 is TGTGCCAGCAGGCCCGGTGGCGGGGAGCTGTTTTTT.

This chain connects TRBV3-1 (or the pseudogene TRBV3-2) to TRBJ1-4, with 7 bases lining up with TRBD1. Unmatched junction bases numbered 7, after V lost 0 bases and J lost 9 bases. CDR1 and CDR2 (germline): LGHDT, YNNKEL (reference sequence). The CDR3 extends over 15 amino acids. CDR3 coding DNA: TGTGCCAGCAGCCAAGATAAGCAGACAGGGAAAAAACTGTTTTTT. Its translation: CASSQDKQTGKKLFF.